This T cell receptor (beta chain) was documented in a study of blood T cell repertoires in COVID-19. Study-wide background: T cells, B-cell-depleted T cells, or PBMCs provided the cDNA or gDNA that served as material.

The germline V and J ends were trimmed by 2 bases and 3 bases, with 10 bases remaining between them. CDR3 length equals 15 residues. Germline CDR1 is SNHLY and CDR2 is FYNNEI. Original handling: Estimation of nucleated cell counts was performed using reference gene primer amplification. Here immunoSEQ multiplex PCR was the method, and the copy in TCRdb shows in-frame clones only, minus some. V, J and clone size derive from that table, while D and trimming were established from the DNA sequence. The sample records 250,000 to 350,000 clones, roughly 85% being singletons. Sequenced input: peripheral blood. This clonotype originated in a woman in her twenties or thirties with active or convalescent COVID-19. V is TRBV2 and J is TRBJ2-2, with D perhaps TRBD2 (5 bases). CDR3 residues: CASSEWRPDTGELFF. The CDR3, as DNA: TGTGCCAGCAGTGAATGGAGGCCGGACACCGGGGAGCTGTTTTTT.